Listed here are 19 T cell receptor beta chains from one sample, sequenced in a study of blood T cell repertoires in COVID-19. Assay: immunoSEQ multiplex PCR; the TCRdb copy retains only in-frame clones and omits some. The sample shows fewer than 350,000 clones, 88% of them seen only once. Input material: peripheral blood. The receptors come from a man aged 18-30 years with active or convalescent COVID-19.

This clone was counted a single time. This CDR3 reads CASRQGAGDPYNEQFF. CDR3 coding DNA: TGTGCCAGCAGACAGGGAGCGGGGGACCCCTACAATGAGCAGTTCTTC. This sequence joins TRBV7-3 and TRBJ2-1; TRBD2 matches at 8 bases. V trimming: 6 bases; J trimming: 2 bases; junction bases outside the gene matches: 9. CDR1 and CDR2 (germline): SGHTA, FQGTGA. The CDR3 has 16 amino acids. The entire variable domain, with the rest obtained from reference TRBV7-3 and TRBJ2-1, is as follows: GAGVSQTPSNKVTEKGKYVELRCDPISGHTALYWYRQSLGQGPEFLIYFQGTGAADDSGLPNDRFFAVRPEGSVSTLKIQRTERGDSAVYLCASRQGAGDPYNEQFFGPGTRLTVL.

The CDR3 DNA reads as TGTGCCATCAGGACTAGCGGGGCCGGGGCCAACGTCCTGACTTTC. Its protein product is CAIRTSGAGANVLTF. The V call is TRBV10-3, the J call TRBJ2-6; 11 bases match TRBD2. Per the germline V gene, CDR1 is ENHRY and CDR2 is SYGVKD. The CDR3 is made up of 15 amino acids. The V and J ends lost 6 bases and 4 bases, in that order; junction bases with no gene match: 2.

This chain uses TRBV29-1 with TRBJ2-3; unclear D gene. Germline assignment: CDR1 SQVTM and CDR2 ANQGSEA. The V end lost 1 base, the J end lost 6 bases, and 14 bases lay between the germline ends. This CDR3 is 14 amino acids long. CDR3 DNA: TGCAGCGTTGAAGTCCCCCCGCGTGTCGATACGCAGTATTTT. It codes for CSVEVPPRVDTQYF.

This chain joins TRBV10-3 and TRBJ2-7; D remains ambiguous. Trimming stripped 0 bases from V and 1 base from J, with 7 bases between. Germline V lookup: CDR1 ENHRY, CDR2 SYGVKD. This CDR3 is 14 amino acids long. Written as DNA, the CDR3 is TGTGCCATCAGTGAGTCTGACACGTCCTACGAGCAGTACTTC. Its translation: CAISESDTSYEQYF.

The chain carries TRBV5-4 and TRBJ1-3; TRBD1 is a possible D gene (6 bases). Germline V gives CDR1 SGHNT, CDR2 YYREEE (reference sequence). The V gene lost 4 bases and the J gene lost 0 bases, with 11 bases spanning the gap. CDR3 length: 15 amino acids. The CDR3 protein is CASSTDRFSGNTIYF. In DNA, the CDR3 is TGTGCCAGCAGCACCGACAGGTTCTCTGGAAACACCATATATTTT. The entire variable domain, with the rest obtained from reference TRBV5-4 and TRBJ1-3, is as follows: ETGVTQSPTHLIKTRGQQVTLRCSSQSGHNTVSWYQQALGQGPQFIFQYYREEENGRGNFPPRFSGLQFPNYSSELNVNALELDDSALYLCASSTDRFSGNTIYFGEGSWLTVV.

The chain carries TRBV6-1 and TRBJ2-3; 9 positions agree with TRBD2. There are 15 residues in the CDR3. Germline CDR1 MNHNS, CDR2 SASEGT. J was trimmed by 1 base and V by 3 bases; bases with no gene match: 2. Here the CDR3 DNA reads TGTGCCAGCAGTGATTTAGCGGGGGGCACAGATACGCAGTATTTT. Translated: CASSDLAGGTDTQYF.

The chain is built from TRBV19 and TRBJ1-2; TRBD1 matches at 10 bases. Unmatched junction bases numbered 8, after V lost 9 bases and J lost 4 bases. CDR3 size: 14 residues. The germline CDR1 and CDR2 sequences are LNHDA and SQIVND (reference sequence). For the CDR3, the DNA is TGTGCCAGCCGGGGGACAGGGGACGCCTATGGCTACACCTTC. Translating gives CASRGTGDAYGYTF. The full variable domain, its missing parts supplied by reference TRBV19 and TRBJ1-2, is DGGITQSPKYLFRKEGQNVTLSCEQNLNHDAMYWYRQDPGQGLRLIYYSQIVNDFQKGDIAEGYSVSREKKESFPLTVTSAQKNPTAFYLCASRGTGDAYGYTFGSGTRLTVV.

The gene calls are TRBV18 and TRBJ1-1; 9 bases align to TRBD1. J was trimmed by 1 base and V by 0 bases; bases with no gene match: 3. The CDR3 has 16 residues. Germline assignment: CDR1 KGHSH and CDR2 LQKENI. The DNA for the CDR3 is TGTGCCAGCTCACCACCGGGACAGGGAAGGAACACTGAAGCTTTCTTT. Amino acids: CASSPPGQGRNTEAFF. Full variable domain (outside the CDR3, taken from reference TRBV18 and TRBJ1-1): NAGVMQNPRHLVRRRGQEARLRCSPMKGHSHVYWYRQLPEEGLKFMVYLQKENIIDESGMPKERFSAEFPKEGPSILRIQQVVRGDSAAYFCASSPPGQGRNTEAFFGQGTRLTVV.

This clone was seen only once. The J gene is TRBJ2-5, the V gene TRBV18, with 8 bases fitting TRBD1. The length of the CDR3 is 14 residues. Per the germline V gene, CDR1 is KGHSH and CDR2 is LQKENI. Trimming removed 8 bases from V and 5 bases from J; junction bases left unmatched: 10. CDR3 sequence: CASARQGRAETQYF. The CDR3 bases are TGTGCCAGCGCCCGACAGGGGAGAGCGGAGACCCAGTACTTC.

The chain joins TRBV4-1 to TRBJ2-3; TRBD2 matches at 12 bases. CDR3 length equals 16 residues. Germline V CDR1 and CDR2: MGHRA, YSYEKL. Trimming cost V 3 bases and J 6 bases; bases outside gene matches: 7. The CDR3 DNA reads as TGCGCCAGCAGCCACCTAGGACTAGCGGGAACTGATACGCAGTATTTT. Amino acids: CASSHLGLAGTDTQYF.

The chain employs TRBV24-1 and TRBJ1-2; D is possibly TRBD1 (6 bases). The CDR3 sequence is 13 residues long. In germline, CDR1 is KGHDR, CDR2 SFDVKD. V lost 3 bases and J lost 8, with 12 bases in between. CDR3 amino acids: CATSDMTGRGYTF. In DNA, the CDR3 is TGTGCCACCAGTGATATGACAGGACGGGGCTACACCTTC.

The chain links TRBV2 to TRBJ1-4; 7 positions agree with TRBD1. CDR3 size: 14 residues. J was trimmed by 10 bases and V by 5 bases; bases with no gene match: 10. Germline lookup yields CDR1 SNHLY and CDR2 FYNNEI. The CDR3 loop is CASSTDRALGKLFF. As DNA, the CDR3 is TGTGCCAGCAGTACTGACAGGGCGCTTGGAAAACTGTTTTTT.

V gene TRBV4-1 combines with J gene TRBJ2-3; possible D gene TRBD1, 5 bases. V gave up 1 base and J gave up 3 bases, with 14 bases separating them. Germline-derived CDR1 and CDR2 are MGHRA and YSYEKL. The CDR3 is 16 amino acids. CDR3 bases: TGCGCCAGCAGCCAAGGACAGAAAAACCCGACAGATACGCAGTATTTT. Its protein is CASSQGQKNPTDTQYF.

This CDR3 reads CASSRDIMSYTF. CDR3 coding DNA: TGTGCCAGCAGCCGGGACATCATGAGCTACACCTTC. The J gene is TRBJ1-2, the V gene TRBV7-9; TRBD1 is a possible D gene (6 bases). The V end lost 5 bases, the J end lost 9 bases, and 13 bases lay between the germline ends. This CDR3 is built from 12 residues. Germline lookup yields CDR1 SEHNR and CDR2 FQNEAQ (reference sequence).

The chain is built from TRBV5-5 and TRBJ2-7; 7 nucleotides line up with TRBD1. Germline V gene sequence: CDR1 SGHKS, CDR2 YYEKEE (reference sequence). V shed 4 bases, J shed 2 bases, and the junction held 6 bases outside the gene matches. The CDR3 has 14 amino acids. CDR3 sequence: CASSIGTEAYEQYF. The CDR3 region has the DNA TGTGCCAGCAGCATTGGGACAGAAGCCTACGAGCAGTACTTC.

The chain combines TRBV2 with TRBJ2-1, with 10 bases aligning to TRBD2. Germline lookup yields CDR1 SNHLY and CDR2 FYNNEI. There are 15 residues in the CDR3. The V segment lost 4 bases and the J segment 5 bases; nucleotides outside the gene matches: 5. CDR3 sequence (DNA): TGTGCCAGCAGTGCTAGCGGGGGACCCAACAATGAGCAGTTCTTC. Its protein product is CASSASGGPNNEQFF.

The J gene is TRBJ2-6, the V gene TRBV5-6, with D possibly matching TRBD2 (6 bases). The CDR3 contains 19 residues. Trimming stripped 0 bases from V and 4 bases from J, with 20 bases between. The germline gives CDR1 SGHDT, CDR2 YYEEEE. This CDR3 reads CASSLAVAGLREGANVLTF. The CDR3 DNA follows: TGTGCCAGCAGCTTGGCCGTAGCAGGGCTCCGGGAGGGGGCCAACGTCCTGACTTTC.

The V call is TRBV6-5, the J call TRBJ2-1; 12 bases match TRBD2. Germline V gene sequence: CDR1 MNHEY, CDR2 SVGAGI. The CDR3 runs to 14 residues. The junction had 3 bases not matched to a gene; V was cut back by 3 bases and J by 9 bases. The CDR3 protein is CASSYLAGGFEQFF. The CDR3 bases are TGTGCCAGCAGTTATCTAGCGGGGGGGTTTGAGCAGTTCTTC.

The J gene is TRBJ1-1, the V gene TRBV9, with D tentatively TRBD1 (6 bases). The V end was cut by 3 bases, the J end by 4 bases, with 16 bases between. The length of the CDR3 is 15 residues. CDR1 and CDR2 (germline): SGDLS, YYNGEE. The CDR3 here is CASSASQGGGTEAFF. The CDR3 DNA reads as TGTGCCAGCAGCGCTTCACAGGGAGGGGGCACTGAAGCTTTCTTT.